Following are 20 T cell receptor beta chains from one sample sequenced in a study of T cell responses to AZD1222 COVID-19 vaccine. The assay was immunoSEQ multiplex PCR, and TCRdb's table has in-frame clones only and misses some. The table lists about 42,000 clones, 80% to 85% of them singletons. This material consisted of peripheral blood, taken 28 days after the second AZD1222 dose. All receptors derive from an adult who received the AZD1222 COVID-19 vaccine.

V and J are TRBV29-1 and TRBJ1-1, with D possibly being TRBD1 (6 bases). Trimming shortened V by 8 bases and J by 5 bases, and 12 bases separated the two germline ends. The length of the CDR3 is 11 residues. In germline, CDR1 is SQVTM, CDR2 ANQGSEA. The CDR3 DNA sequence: TGCAGCTTCGGAGACAGGACTGAAGCTTTCTTT. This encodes CSFGDRTEAFF.

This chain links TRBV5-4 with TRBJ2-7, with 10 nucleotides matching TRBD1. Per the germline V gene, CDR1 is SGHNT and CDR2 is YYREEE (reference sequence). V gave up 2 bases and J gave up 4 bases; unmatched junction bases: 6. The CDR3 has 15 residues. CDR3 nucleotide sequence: TGTGCCAGCAGCTTTCCGGGACAGGGGTTTTACGAGCAGTACTTC. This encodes CASSFPGQGFYEQYF.

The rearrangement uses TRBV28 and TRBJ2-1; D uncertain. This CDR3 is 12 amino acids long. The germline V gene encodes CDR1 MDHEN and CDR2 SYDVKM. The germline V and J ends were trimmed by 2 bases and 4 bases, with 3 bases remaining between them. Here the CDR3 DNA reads TGTGCCAGCAGTTTAAGGTACAATGAGCAGTTCTTC. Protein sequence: CASSLRYNEQFF.

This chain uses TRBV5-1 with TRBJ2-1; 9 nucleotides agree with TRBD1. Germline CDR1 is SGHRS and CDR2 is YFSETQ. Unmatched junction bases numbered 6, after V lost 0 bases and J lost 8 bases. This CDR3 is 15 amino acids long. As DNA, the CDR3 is TGCGCCAGCAGCTTGGAGGGACAGGGCGAAGATGAGCAGTTCTTC. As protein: CASSLEGQGEDEQFF.

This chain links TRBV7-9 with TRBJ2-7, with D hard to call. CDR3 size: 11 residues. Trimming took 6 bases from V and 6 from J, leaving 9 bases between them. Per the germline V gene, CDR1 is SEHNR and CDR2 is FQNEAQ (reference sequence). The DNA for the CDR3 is TGTGCCAGCAGAGACACGGCCGAGCAGTACTTC. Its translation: CASRDTAEQYF.

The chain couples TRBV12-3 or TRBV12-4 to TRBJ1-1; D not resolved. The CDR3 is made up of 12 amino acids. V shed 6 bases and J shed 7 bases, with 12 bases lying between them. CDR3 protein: CASSASAGEAFF. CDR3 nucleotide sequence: TGTGCCAGCAGCGCCAGCGCTGGTGAAGCTTTCTTT.

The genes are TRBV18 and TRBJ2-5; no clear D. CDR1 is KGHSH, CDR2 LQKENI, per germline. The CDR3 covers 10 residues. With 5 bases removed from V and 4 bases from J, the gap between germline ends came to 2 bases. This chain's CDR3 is CASSGETQYF. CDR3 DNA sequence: TGTGCCAGCTCAGGAGAGACCCAGTACTTC.

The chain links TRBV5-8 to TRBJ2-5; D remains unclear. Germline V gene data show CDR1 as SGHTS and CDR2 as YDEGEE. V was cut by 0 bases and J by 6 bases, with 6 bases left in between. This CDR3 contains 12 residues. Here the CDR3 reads CASSLGDQTQYF. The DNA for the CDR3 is TGTGCCAGCAGCTTGGGGGATCAGACCCAGTACTTC.

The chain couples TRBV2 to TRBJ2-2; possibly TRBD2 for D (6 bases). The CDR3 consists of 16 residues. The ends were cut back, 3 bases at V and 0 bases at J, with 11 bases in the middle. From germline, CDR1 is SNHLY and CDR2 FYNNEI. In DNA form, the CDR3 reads TGTGCCAGCAGTGAGCCGGGACTGACGAACACCGGGGAGCTGTTTTTT. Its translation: CASSEPGLTNTGELFF. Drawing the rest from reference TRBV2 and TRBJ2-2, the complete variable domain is EPEVTQTPSHQVTQMGQEVILRCVPISNHLYFYWYRQILGQKVEFLVSFYNNEISEKSEIFDDQFSVERPDGSNFTLKIRSTKLEDSAMYFCASSEPGLTNTGELFFGEGSRLTVL.

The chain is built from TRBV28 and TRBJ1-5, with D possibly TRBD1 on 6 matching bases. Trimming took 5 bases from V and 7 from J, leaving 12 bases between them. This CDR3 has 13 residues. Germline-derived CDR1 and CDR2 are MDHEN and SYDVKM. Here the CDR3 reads CASSLTGSQPQHF. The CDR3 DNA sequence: TGTGCCAGCAGTCTAACAGGGTCCCAGCCCCAGCATTTT.

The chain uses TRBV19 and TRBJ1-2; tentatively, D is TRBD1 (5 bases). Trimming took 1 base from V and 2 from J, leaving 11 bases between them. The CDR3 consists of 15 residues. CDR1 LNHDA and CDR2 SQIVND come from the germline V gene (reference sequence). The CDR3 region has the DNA TGTGCCAGTAGTATAGGGGGCATATCGAACTATGGCTACACCTTC. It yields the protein CASSIGGISNYGYTF.

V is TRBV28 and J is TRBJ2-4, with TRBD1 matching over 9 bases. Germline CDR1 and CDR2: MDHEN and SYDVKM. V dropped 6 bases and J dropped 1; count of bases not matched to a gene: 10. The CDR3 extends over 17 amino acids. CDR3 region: CASSLNRGRSAKNIQYF. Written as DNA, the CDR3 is TGTGCCAGCAGCCTCAACAGGGGGCGGTCGGCCAAAAACATTCAGTACTTC.

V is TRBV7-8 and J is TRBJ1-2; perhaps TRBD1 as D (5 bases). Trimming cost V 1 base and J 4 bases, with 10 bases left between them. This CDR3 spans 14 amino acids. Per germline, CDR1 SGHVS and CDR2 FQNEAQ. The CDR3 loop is CASSLVRGVYGYTF. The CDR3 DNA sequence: TGTGCCAGCAGCTTAGTTCGGGGGGTCTATGGCTACACCTTC.

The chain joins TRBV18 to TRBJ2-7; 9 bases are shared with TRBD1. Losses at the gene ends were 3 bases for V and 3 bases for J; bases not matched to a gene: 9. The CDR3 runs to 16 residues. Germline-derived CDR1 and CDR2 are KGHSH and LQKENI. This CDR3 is CASSPRGTGTFYEQYF. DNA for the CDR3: TGTGCCAGCTCACCCCGCGGGACAGGGACTTTCTACGAGCAGTACTTC.

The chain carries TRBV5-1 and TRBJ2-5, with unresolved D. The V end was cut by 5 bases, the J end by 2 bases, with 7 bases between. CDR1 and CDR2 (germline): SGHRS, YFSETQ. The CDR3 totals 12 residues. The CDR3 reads CASRRWQETQYF. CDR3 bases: TGCGCCAGCAGGCGATGGCAAGAGACCCAGTACTTC.

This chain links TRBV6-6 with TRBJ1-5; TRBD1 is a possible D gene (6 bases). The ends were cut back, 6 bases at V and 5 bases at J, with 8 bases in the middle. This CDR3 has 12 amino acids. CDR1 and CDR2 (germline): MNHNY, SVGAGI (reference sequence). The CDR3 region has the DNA TGTGCCAGCAGCGGACAGTATCAGCCCCAGCATTTT. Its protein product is CASSGQYQPQHF.

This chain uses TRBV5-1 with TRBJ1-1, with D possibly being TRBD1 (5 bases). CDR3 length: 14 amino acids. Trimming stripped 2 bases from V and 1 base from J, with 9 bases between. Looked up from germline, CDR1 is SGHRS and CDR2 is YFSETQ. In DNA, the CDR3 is TGCGCCAGCAGCTTCGCCGGGGGGAACACTGAAGCTTTCTTT. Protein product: CASSFAGGNTEAFF.

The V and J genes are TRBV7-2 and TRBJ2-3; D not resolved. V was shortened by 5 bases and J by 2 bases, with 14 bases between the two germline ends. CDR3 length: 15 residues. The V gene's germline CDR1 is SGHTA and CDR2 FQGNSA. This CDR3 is CASSPNSVITDTQYF. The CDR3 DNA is TGTGCCAGCAGCCCCAACTCCGTTATCACAGATACGCAGTATTTT.

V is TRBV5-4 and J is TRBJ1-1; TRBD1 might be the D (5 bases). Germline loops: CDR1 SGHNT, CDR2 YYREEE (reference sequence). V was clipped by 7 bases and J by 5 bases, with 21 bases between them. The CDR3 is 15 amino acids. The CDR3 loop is CASHGGQILGTEAFF. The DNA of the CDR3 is TGTGCCAGCCACGGCGGACAAATCCTCGGTACTGAAGCTTTCTTT. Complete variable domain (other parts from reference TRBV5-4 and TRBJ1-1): ETGVTQSPTHLIKTRGQQVTLRCSSQSGHNTVSWYQQALGQGPQFIFQYYREEENGRGNFPPRFSGLQFPNYSSELNVNALELDDSALYLCASHGGQILGTEAFFGQGTRLTVV.

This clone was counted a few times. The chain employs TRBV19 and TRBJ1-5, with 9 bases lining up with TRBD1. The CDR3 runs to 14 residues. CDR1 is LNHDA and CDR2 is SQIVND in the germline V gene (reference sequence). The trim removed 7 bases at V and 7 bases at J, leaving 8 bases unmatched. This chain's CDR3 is CASKTVGQGQPQHF. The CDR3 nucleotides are TGTGCCAGTAAAACCGTGGGACAGGGCCAGCCCCAGCATTTT.